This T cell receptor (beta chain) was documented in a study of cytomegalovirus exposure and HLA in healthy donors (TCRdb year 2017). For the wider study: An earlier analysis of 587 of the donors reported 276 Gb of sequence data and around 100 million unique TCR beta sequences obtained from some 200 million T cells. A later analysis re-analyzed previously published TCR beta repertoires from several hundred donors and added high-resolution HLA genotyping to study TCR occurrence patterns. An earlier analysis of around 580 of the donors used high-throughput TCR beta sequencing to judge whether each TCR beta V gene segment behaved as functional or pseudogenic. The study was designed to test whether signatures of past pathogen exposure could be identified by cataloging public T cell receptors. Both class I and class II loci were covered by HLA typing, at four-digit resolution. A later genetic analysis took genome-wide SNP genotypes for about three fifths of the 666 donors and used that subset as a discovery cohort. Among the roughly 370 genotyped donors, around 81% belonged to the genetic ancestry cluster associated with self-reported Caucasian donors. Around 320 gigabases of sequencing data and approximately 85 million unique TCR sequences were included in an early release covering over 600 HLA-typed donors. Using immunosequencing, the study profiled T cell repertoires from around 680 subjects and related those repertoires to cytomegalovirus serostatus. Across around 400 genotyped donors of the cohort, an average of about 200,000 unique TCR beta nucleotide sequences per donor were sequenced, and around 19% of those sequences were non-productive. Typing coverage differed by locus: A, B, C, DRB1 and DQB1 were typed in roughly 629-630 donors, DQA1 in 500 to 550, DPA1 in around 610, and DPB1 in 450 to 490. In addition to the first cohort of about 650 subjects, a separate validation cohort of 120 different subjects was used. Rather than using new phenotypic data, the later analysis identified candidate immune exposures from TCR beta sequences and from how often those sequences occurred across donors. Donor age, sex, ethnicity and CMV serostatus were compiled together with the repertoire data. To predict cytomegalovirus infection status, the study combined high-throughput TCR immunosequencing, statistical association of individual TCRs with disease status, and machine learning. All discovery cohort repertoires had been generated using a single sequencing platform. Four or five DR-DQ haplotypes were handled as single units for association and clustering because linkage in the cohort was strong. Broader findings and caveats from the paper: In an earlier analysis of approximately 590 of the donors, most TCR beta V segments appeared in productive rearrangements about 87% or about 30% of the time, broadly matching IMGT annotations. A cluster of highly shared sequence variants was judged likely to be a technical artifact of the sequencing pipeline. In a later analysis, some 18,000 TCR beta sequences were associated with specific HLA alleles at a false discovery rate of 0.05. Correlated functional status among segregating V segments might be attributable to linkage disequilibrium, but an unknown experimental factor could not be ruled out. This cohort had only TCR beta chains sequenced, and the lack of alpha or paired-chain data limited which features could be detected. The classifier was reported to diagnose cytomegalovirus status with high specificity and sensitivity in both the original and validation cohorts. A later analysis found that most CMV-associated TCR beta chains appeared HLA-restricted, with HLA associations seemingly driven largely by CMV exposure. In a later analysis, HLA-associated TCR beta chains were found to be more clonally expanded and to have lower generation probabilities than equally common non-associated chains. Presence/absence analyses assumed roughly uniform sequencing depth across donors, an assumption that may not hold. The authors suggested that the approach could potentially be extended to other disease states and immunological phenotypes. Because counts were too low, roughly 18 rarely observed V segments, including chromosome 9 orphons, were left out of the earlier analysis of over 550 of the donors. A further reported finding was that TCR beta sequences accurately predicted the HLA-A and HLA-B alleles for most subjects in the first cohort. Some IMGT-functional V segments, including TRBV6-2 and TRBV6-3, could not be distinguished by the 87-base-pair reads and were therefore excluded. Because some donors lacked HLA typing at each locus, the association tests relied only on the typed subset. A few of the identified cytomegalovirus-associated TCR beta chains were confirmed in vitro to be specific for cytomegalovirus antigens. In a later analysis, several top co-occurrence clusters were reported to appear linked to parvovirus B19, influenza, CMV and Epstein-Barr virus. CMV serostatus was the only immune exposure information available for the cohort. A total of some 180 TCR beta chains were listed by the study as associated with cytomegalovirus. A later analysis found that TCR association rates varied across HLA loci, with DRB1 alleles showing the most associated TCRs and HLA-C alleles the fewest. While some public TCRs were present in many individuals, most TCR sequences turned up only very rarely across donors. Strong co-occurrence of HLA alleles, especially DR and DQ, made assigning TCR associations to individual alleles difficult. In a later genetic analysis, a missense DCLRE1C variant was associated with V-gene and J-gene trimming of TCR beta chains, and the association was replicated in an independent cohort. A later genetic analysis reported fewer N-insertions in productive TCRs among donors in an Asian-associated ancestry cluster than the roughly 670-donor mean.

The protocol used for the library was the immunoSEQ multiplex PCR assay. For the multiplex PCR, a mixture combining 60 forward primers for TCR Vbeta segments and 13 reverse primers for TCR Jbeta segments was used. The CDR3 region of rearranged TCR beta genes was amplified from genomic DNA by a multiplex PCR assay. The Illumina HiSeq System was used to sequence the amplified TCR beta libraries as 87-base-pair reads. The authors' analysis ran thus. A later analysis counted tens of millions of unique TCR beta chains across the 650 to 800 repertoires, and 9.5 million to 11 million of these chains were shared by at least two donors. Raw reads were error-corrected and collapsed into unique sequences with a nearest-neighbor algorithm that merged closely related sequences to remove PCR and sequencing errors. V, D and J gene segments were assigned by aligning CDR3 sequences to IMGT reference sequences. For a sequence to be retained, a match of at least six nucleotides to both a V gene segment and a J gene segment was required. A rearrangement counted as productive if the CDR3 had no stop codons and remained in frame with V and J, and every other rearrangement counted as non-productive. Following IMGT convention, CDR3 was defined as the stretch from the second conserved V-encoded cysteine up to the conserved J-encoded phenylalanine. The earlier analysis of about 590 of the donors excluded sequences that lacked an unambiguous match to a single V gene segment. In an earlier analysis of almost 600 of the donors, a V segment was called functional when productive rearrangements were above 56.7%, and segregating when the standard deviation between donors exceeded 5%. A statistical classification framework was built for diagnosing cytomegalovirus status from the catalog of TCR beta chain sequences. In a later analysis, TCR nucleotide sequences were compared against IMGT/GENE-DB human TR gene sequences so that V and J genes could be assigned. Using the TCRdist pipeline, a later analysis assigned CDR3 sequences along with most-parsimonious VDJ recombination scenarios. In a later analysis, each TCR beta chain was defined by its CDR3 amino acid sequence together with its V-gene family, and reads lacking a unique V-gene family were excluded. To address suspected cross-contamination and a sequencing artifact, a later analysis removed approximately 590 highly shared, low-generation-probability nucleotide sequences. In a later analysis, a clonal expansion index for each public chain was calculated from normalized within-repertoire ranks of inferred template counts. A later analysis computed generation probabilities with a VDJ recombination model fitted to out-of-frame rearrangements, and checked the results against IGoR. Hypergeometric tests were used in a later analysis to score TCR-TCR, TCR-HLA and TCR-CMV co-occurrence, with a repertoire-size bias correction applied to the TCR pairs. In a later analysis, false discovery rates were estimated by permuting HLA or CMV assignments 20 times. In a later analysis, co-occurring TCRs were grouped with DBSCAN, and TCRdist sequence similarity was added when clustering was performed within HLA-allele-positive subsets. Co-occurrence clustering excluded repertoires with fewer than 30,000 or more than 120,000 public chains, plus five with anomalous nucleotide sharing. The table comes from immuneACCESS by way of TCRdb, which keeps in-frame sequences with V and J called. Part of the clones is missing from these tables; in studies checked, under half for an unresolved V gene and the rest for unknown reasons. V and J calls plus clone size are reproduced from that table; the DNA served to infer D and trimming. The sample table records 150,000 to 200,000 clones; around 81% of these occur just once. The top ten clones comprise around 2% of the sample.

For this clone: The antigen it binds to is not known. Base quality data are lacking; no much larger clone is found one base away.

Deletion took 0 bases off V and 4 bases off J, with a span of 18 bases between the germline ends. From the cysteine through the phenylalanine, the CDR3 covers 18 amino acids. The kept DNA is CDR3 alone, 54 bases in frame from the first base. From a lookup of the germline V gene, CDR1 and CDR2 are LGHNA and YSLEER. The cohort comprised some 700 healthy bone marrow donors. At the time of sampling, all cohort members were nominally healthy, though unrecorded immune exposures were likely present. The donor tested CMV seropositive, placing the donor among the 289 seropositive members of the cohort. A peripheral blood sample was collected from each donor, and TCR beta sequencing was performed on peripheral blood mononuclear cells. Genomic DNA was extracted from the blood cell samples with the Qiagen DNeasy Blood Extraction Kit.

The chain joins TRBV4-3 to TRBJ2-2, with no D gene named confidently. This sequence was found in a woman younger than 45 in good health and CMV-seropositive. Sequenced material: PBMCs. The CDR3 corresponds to CASSQDLARSRGTGELFF. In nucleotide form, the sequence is TGCGCCAGCAGCCAAGATTTAGCTCGTTCCCGAGGCACCGGGGAGCTGTTTTTT.